The table lists the clone carrying this T cell receptor (beta chain) with many counts. Its matching antigen is unknown. The data belong to a study of Graves' ophthalmopathy and Graves' hyperthyroidism. Broader study findings: The model achieved around 67% sensitivity and less than 85% specificity for ophthalmopathy progression.

The CDR3 has 16 amino acids. Germline V gene data show CDR1 as ENHRY and CDR2 as SYGVKD. Trimming left V 0 bases short and J 0 bases short, with 11 bases between. Transcripts of RNA were the source for amplifying TCR beta CDR3 regions. First-round RT-PCR used HTBI primers; second-round multiplex PCR followed. Each CDR3 protein is one row after TCRdb ran MiXCR on the multiplex PCR reads. The sample has 500,000 to 700,000 distinct CDR3 sequences; about 20% are singletons. PBMCs originated in 10 ml of fresh peripheral blood. The sequencing sample was made of peripheral blood. The TCR originated in a young woman with stable Graves' hyperthyroidism. Some clones in this sample may be carry-over from other donors' samples. The rearrangement joins TRBV10-3 to TRBJ1-2; D call uncertain. The CDR3 DNA sequence: TGTGCCATCAGTGAGTCGTCGAAGACTACTAACTATGGCTACACCTTC. It is translated as CAISESSKTTNYGYTF.